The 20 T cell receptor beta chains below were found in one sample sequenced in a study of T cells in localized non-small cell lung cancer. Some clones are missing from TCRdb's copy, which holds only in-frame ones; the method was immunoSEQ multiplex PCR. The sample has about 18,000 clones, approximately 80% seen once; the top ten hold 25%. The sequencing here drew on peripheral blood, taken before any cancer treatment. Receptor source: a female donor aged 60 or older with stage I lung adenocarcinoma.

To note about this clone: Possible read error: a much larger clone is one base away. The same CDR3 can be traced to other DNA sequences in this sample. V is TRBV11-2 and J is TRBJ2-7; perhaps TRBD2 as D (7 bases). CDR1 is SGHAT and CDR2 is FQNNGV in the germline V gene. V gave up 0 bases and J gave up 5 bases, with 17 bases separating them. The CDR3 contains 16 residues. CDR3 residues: CASSLEVGGVLDEQYF. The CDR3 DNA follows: TGTGCCAGCAGCTTAGAGGTAGGGGGGGTGCTGGACGAGCAGTACTTC.

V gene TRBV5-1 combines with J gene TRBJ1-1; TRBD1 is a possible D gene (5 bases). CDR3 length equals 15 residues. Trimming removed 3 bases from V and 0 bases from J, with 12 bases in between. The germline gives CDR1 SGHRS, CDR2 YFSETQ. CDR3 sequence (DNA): TGCGCCAGCAGCTGGACCAGGGTGATGAACACTGAAGCTTTCTTT. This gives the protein CASSWTRVMNTEAFF.

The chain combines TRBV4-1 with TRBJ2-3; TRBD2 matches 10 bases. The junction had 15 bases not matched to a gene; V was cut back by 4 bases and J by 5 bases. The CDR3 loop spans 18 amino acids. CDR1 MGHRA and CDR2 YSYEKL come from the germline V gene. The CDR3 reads CASSLLSQLAGLGDTQYF. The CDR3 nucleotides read TGCGCCAGCAGCCTCCTATCCCAACTAGCGGGGTTGGGAGATACGCAGTATTTT.

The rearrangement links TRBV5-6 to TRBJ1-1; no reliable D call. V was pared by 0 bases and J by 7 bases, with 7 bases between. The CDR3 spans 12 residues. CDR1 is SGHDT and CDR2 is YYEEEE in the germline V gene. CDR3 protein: CASSLASHEAFF. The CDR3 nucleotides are TGTGCCAGCAGCTTGGCCTCGCATGAAGCTTTCTTT.

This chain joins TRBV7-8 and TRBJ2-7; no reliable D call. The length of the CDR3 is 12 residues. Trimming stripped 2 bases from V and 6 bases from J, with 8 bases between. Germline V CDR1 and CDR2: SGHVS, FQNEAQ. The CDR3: CASSLNPPEQYF. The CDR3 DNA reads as TGTGCCAGCAGCTTAAACCCTCCCGAGCAGTACTTC.

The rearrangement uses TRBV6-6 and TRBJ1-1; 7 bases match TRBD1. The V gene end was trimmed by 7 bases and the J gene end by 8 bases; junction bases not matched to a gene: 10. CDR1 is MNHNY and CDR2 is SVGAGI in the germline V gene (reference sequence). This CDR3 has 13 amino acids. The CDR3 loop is CASTPTGRSEAFF. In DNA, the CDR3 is TGTGCCAGCACTCCGACAGGGCGTTCCGAAGCTTTCTTT.

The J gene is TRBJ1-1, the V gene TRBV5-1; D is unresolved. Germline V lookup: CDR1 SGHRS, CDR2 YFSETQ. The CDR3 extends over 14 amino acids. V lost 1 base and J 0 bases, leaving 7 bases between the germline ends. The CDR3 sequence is CASSLRVMNTEAFF. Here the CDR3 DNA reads TGCGCCAGCAGCTTGAGAGTCATGAACACTGAAGCTTTCTTT.

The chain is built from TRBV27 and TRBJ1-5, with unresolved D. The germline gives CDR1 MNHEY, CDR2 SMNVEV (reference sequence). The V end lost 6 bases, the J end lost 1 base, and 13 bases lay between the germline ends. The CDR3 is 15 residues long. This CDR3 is CASSRSITSNQPQHF. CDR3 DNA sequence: TGTGCCAGCAGCCGTTCCATCACGAGCAATCAGCCCCAGCATTTT.

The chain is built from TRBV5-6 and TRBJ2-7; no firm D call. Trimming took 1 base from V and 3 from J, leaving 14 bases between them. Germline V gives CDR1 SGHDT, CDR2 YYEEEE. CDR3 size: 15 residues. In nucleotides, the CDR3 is TGTGCCAGCAGCTTGCAAGGTGACGGATACTACGAGCAGTACTTC. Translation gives CASSLQGDGYYEQYF.

CDR3 DNA: TGCGCCAGCAGCCAAGATTCGTATAATTGGACAGGGGTGGAAGTTGGGGATGGCTACACCTTC. This sequence encodes CASSQDSYNWTGVEVGDGYTF. The chain is built from TRBV4-3 and TRBJ1-2; 9 bases align to TRBD1. CDR3 length: 21 residues. After removal of 0 bases from V and 6 bases from J, the junction contained 23 bases not matched to a gene. Germline CDR1 is LGHNA and CDR2 is YSLEER.

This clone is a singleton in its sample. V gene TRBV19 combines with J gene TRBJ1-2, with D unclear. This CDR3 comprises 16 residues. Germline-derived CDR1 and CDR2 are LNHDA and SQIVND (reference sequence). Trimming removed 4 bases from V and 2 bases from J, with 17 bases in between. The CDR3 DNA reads TGTGCCAGTAGTAGAACCCTCGAGACTGCGAACTATGGCTACACCTTC. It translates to CASSRTLETANYGYTF.

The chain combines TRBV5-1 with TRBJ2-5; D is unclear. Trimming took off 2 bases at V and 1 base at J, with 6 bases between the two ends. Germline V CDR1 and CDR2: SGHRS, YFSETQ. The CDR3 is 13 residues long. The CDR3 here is CASSFYLQETQYF. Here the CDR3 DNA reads TGCGCCAGCAGCTTCTACCTCCAAGAGACCCAGTACTTC.

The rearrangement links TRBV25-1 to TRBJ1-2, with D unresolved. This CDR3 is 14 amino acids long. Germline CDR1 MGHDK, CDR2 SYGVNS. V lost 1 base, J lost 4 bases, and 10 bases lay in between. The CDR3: CASSESPGPYGYTF. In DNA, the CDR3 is TGTGCCAGCAGTGAATCCCCGGGCCCCTATGGCTACACCTTC.

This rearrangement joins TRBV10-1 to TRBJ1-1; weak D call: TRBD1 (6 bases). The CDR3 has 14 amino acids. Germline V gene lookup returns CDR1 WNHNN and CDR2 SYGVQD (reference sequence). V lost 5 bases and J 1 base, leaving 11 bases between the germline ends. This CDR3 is CASSFDRTNTEAFF. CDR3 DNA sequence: TGCGCCAGCAGTTTCGACAGGACGAACACTGAAGCTTTCTTT.

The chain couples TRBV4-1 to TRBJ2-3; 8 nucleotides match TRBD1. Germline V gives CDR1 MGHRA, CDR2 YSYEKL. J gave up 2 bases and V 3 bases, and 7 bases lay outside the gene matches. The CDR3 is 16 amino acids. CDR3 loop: CASSQRSGQVTDTQYF. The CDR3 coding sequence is TGCGCCAGCAGCCAGAGGTCGGGACAGGTCACAGATACGCAGTATTTT.

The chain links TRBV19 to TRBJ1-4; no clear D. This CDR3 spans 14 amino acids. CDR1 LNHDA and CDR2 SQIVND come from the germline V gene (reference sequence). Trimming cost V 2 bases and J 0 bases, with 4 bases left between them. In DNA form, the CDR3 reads TGTGCCAGTAGTATAAGGGCAACTAATGAAAAACTGTTTTTT. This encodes CASSIRATNEKLFF.

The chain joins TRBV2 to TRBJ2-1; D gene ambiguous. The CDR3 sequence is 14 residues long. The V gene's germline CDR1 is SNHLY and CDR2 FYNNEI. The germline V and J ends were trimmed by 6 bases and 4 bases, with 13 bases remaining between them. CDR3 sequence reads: CASSLNGPYNEQFF. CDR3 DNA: TGTGCCAGCAGCCTCAACGGGCCGTACAATGAGCAGTTCTTC.

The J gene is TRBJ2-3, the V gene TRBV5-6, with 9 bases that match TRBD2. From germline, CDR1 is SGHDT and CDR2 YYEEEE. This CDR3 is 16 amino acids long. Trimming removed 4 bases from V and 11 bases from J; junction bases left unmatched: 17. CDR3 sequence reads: CASSAAETSGPTGQYF. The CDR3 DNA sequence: TGTGCCAGCAGCGCCGCTGAGACTAGCGGTCCAACGGGGCAGTATTTT.

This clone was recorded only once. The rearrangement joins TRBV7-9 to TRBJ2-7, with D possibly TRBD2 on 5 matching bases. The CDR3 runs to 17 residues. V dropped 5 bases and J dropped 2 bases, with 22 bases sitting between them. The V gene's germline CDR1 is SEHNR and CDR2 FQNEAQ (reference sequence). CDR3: CASSQSGSLFGTYEQYF. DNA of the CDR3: TGTGCCAGCAGCCAGTCGGGAAGTTTGTTTGGAACCTACGAGCAGTACTTC.

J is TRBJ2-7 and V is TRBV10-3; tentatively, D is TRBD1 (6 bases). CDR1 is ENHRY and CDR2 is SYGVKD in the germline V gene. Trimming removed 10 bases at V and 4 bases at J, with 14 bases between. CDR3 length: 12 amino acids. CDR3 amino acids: CATSGTNYEQYF. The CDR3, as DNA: TGTGCCACCTCCGGGACAAATTACGAGCAGTACTTC.